The 32 T cell receptor beta chains presented below share a single source sample, sequenced in a study of T-cell memory formation after mild COVID-19. TCRdb passed the 5' RACE reads through MiXCR, listing each CDR3 protein once. The table has 110,000 to 150,000 distinct CDR3 sequences, 20% to 25% seen once. Material for sequencing was PBMCs or a T cell subset sorted from them (not recorded which). The receptor source for this set is an adult woman who had mild COVID-19 (a few samples of this study predate the infection). Cell type and time point are not known.

This clonotype was detected only a few times. The rearrangement joins TRBV6-2 or TRBV6-3 to TRBJ1-6; perhaps TRBD1 as D (6 bases). V was trimmed by 3 bases and J by 5 bases, leaving 11 bases between them. The length of the CDR3 is 15 residues. In germline, CDR1 is MNHEY, CDR2 SVGEGT. CDR3 amino acids: CASSYGRQDNSPLHF. The CDR3 DNA sequence: TGTGCCAGCAGTTATGGGCGACAGGATAATTCACCCCTCCACTTT.

CDR3 region: CASSQDSALIPYEQFF. The CDR3 DNA follows: TGCGCCAGCAGCCAAGATTCGGCATTGATTCCTTATGAGCAGTTCTTC. V gene TRBV4-1 combines with J gene TRBJ2-1; no definite D call. Trimming left V 0 bases short and J 8 bases short, with 17 bases between. This CDR3 spans 16 amino acids. Germline values: CDR1 MGHRA, CDR2 YSYEKL.

This clonotype was seen more than once but under ten times. The gene calls are TRBV29-1 and TRBJ2-1, with TRBD1 matching 8 bases. Trimming took 6 bases from V and 2 from J; bases not matched to a gene: 6. This CDR3 comprises 14 residues. Germline values: CDR1 SQVTM, CDR2 ANQGSEA. CDR3 region: CSVSGTGAYNEQFF. CDR3 DNA: TGCAGCGTCTCCGGGACAGGAGCCTACAATGAGCAGTTCTTC.

The chain couples TRBV24-1 to TRBJ2-1, with D perhaps assigned TRBD1 or TRBD2 (5 bases each). This CDR3 contains 12 residues. Germline values: CDR1 KGHDR, CDR2 SFDVKD. V shed 8 bases and J shed 3 bases, with 7 bases lying between them. CDR3 sequence (DNA): TGTGCCACCATGGGACGCTACAATGAGCAGTTCTTC. It specifies CATMGRYNEQFF.

The table lists this clonotype with a few counts. The V gene is TRBV27, the J gene TRBJ2-5; D gene uncertain. Trimming took 7 bases from V and 0 from J, leaving 12 bases between them. Germline V gene lookup returns CDR1 MNHEY and CDR2 SMNVEV (reference sequence). The CDR3 runs to 14 residues. The CDR3 reads CASTSTLYQETQYF. CDR3 DNA sequence: TGTGCCAGCACCTCCACCCTGTACCAAGAGACCCAGTACTTC.

This clonotype was counted a few times. The V and J genes are TRBV21-1 and TRBJ2-1; the table's D call TRBD2 went unverified against the DNA. TRBV21-1 represents a pseudogene. This CDR3 is built from 17 residues. The CDR3 here is CASSARHLAGAYNEQFF. The CDR3 nucleotides read TGTGCCAGCAGCGCGAGACACTTAGCGGGGGCCTACAATGAGCAGTTCTTC.

The chain is built from TRBV9 and TRBJ2-2, with D possibly TRBD2 on 6 matching bases. Germline V gene lookup returns CDR1 SGDLS and CDR2 YYNGEE. The CDR3 consists of 14 residues. Trimming took 0 bases from V and 7 from J, leaving 10 bases between them. The CDR3 nucleotides are TGTGCCAGCAGCGTAGTCTTCGGGGGCGGGGAGCTGTTTTTT. This encodes CASSVVFGGGELFF.

This rearrangement joins TRBV5-1 to TRBJ2-3, with a possible D match to TRBD1 (6 bases). The CDR3 sequence is 16 residues long. Germline V CDR1 and CDR2: SGHRS, YFSETQ. Trimming took off 2 bases at V and 5 bases at J, with 18 bases between the two ends. The CDR3 sequence is CASSLVGAEYRDTQYF. CDR3 coding DNA: TGCGCCAGCAGCTTAGTGGGGGCCGAGTACAGAGATACGCAGTATTTT.

A single count supports this clonotype. The chain carries TRBV29-1 and TRBJ2-1; 8 nucleotides match TRBD2. Germline values: CDR1 SQVTM, CDR2 ANQGSEA. The CDR3 spans 12 residues. The V and J ends lost 3 bases and 8 bases, in that order; junction bases with no gene match: 3. This CDR3 reads CSVDGLAYEQFF. The CDR3 DNA is TGCAGCGTTGACGGACTAGCTTATGAGCAGTTCTTC.

This clonotype came up a few times. The chain joins TRBV19 to TRBJ2-3, with 9 bases identical to TRBD1. V was pared by 10 bases and J by 4 bases, with 6 bases of the junction left unmatched. Germline V gene lookup returns CDR1 LNHDA and CDR2 SQIVND (reference sequence). CDR3 length: 13 residues. For the CDR3, the DNA is TGTGCCACTCGGACAGGGGAGGCAGATACGCAGTATTTT. Translation: CATRTGEADTQYF. Full variable domain (missing parts from reference TRBV19 and TRBJ2-3): DGGITQSPKYLFRKEGQNVTLSCEQNLNHDAMYWYRQDPGQGLRLIYYSQIVNDFQKGDIAEGYSVSREKKESFPLTVTSAQKNPTAFYLCATRTGEADTQYFGPGTRLTVL.

This clonotype was seen a handful of times. The V call is TRBV2, the J call TRBJ2-7, with D unresolved. The germline V gene encodes CDR1 SNHLY and CDR2 FYNNEI. The ends were cut back, 7 bases at V and 2 bases at J, with 15 bases in the middle. The CDR3 runs to 14 residues. This CDR3 is CASIPKSLTYEQYF. Here the CDR3 DNA reads TGTGCCAGCATCCCGAAGAGTCTCACCTACGAGCAGTACTTC.

This chain joins TRBV29-1 and TRBJ2-1; no clear D. This CDR3 has 12 amino acids. Between the trimmed V and J ends, which lost 6 bases and 10 bases, there was a span of 16 bases. Germline V gene lookup returns CDR1 SQVTM and CDR2 ANQGSEA. CDR3: CSVALGPLEQFF. In nucleotides, the CDR3 is TGCAGCGTAGCCCTCGGGCCATTGGAGCAGTTCTTC.

In this sample, this clonotype turned up a few times. This chain joins TRBV2 and TRBJ2-7, with D perhaps TRBD1 (5 bases). Germline CDR1 is SNHLY and CDR2 is FYNNEI. Trimming cost V 5 bases and J 3 bases, with 8 bases left between them. The CDR3 spans 12 residues. CDR3 loop: CASSTGFYEQYF. CDR3 bases: TGTGCCAGCAGTACAGGATTCTACGAGCAGTACTTC. The complete variable domain, with remaining parts taken from reference TRBV2 and TRBJ2-7, reads EPEVTQTPSHQVTQMGQEVILRCVPISNHLYFYWYRQILGQKVEFLVSFYNNEISEKSEIFDDQFSVERPDGSNFTLKIRSTKLEDSAMYFCASSTGFYEQYFGPGTRLTVT.

This clonotype has more than one count but fewer than ten. J is TRBJ2-1 and V is TRBV20-1, with 10 nucleotides matching TRBD2. Germline V CDR1 and CDR2: DFQATT, SNEGSKA (reference sequence). J gave up 6 bases and V 1 base, and 6 bases lay outside the gene matches. There are 15 residues in the CDR3. CDR3 DNA: TGCAGTGCTAGAGTAGCGGGAGGTTTGCTCAATGAGCAGTTCTTC. Its translation is CSARVAGGLLNEQFF.

The chain couples TRBV19 to TRBJ2-1; 8 bases are shared with TRBD2. With V trimmed by 3 bases and J by 3 bases, 1 base remained unmatched. Per germline, CDR1 LNHDA and CDR2 SQIVND (reference sequence). This CDR3 has 14 residues. The CDR3: CASSITSGYNEQFF. The DNA of the CDR3 is TGTGCCAGTAGTATCACTAGCGGCTACAATGAGCAGTTCTTC.

J is TRBJ2-4 and V is TRBV19; 7 bases are a match to TRBD1. Looked up from germline, CDR1 is LNHDA and CDR2 is SQIVND (reference sequence). The CDR3 is made up of 15 amino acids. V dropped 2 bases and J dropped 8; count of bases not matched to a gene: 9. CDR3 in amino acids: CASSILGQEVDIQYF. For the CDR3, the DNA is TGTGCCAGTAGTATACTAGGACAGGAGGTGGACATTCAGTACTTC.

DNA of the CDR3: TGTGCCAGCAGCTTGCTACAGGGGATCCGTGGAAACACCATATATTTT. Encoded protein: CASSLLQGIRGNTIYF. This rearrangement joins TRBV5-6 to TRBJ1-3; 7 positions agree with TRBD1. Looked up from germline, CDR1 is SGHDT and CDR2 is YYEEEE. The CDR3 runs 16 residues. V lost 1 base to trimming and J lost 3 bases; unmatched junction nucleotides: 7.

The chain carries TRBV7-9 and TRBJ1-2; no definite D call. V lost 3 bases, J lost 4 bases, and 9 bases lay in between. The CDR3 consists of 13 residues. The germline gives CDR1 SEHNR, CDR2 FQNEAQ (reference sequence). DNA of the CDR3: TGTGCCAGCAGCTTTGGGGATATCTATGGCTACACCTTC. Amino acids: CASSFGDIYGYTF.

This clonotype was found a few times. The CDR3 loop is CASSVGVGTGETQYF. For the CDR3, the DNA is TGTGCCAGCAGCGTAGGGGTAGGGACGGGCGAGACCCAGTACTTC. V gene TRBV9 combines with J gene TRBJ2-5, with D perhaps given as TRBD1 or TRBD2 (5 bases each). Germline values: CDR1 SGDLS, CDR2 YYNGEE. Trimming left V 0 bases short and J 5 bases short, with 14 bases between. This CDR3 comprises 15 residues.

CDR3 protein: CASSPGKRPSYNEQFF. The CDR3 bases are TGTGCCAGCAGCCCCGGGAAGCGCCCATCCTACAATGAGCAGTTCTTC. This sequence joins TRBV7-3 and TRBJ2-1; D is perhaps TRBD2 (5 bases). The V gene lost 5 bases and the J gene lost 1 base, with 15 bases spanning the gap. From germline, CDR1 is SGHTA and CDR2 FQGTGA. The CDR3 runs to 16 residues.

This clonotype has more than one count but fewer than ten. CDR3 loop: CASSSDRGGNTGELFF. The CDR3 region has the DNA TGTGCCAGCAGCTCCGACAGGGGAGGAAATACCGGGGAGCTGTTTTTT. This chain uses TRBV11-2 with TRBJ2-2; 8 bases are shared with TRBD1. Germline CDR1 reads SGHAT; CDR2 reads FQNNGV. The CDR3 runs to 16 residues. V was clipped by 4 bases and J by 5 bases; unmatched bases: 9. Based on the CDR3 plus reference TRBV11-2 and TRBJ2-2, the full variable domain is EAGVAQSPRYKIIEKRQSVAFWCNPISGHATLYWYQQILGQGPKLLIQFQNNGVVDDSQLPKDRFSAERLKGVDSTLKIQPAKLEDSAVYLCASSSDRGGNTGELFFGEGSRLTVL.

This chain connects TRBV5-1 to TRBJ2-1, with 10 bases fitting TRBD1. The germline V gene has CDR1 SGHRS and CDR2 YFSETQ. V was pared by 4 bases and J by 6 bases, with 7 bases of the junction left unmatched. There are 15 residues in the CDR3. CDR3 loop: CASSGGTGAINEQFF. The CDR3 DNA reads as TGCGCCAGCAGCGGTGGGACAGGGGCTATCAATGAGCAGTTCTTC.

This clonotype was observed a handful of times. This chain connects TRBV29-1 to TRBJ2-1; the D is unclear. The germline CDR1 and CDR2 sequences are SQVTM and ANQGSEA. The CDR3 loop spans 10 amino acids. The V and J ends lost 2 bases and 9 bases respectively, with 5 bases between them. The CDR3 protein is CSVESPEQFF. The CDR3 nucleotides are TGCAGCGTTGAATCCCCTGAGCAGTTCTTC.

The genes are TRBV12-3 or TRBV12-4 and TRBJ2-5; possibly TRBD2 for D (5 bases). V was clipped by 1 base and J by 4 bases, with 7 bases between them. This CDR3 is 13 amino acids long. DNA of the CDR3: TGTGCCAGCAGTTTAGGGCTAGCAGAGACCCAGTACTTC. It encodes CASSLGLAETQYF.

This rearrangement joins TRBV9 to TRBJ1-4; no reliable D call. Trimming left V 4 bases short and J 3 bases short, with 10 bases between. The CDR3 extends over 14 amino acids. The V gene's germline CDR1 is SGDLS and CDR2 YYNGEE. CDR3 loop: CASSSENSNEKLFF. For the CDR3, the DNA is TGTGCCAGCAGCTCAGAGAACTCTAATGAAAAACTGTTTTTT.

The J gene is TRBJ1-5, the V gene TRBV6-1, with D possibly TRBD1 on 6 matching bases. The V end was cut by 10 bases, the J end by 2 bases, with 21 bases between. The CDR3 length is 16 residues. The germline V gene encodes CDR1 MNHNS and CDR2 SASEGT. The CDR3 reads CATLGLDGGGNQPQHF. In nucleotides, the CDR3 is TGTGCCACCCTGGGCCTGGATGGGGGCGGCAATCAGCCCCAGCATTTT.

This chain joins TRBV5-1 and TRBJ2-7; the match to TRBD2 covers 7 bases. The CDR3 runs 17 residues. The J segment lost 5 bases and the V segment lost 3 bases, leaving 17 bases of the junction unmatched. Looked up from germline, CDR1 is SGHRS and CDR2 is YFSETQ. The CDR3, as DNA: TGCGCCAGCAGCTCCGACTCATCAGGACTAGTCGTCCACGAGCAGTACTTC. Encoded protein: CASSSDSSGLVVHEQYF. Full variable domain (outside the CDR3, taken from reference TRBV5-1 and TRBJ2-7): KAGVTQTPRYLIKTRGQQVTLSCSPISGHRSVSWYQQTPGQGLQFLFEYFSETQRNKGNFPGRFSGRQFSNSRSEMNVSTLELGDSALYLCASSSDSSGLVVHEQYFGPGTRLTVT.

This clonotype has a handful of counts. This chain uses TRBV20-1 with TRBJ2-1; 10 bases agree with TRBD2. The germline CDR1 and CDR2 sequences are DFQATT and SNEGSKA (reference sequence). The CDR3 is made up of 16 amino acids. With V trimmed by 0 bases and J by 2 bases, 4 bases remained unmatched. CDR3 bases: TGCAGTGCTAGAGACCGAAGCGGGGGGGCCTACAATGAGCAGTTCTTC. Its translation: CSARDRSGGAYNEQFF.

The chain is built from TRBV19 and TRBJ2-1, with 8 bases matching TRBD2. V shed 1 base, J shed 9 bases, and the junction held 5 bases outside the gene matches. The CDR3 has 14 amino acids. CDR1 LNHDA and CDR2 SQIVND come from the germline V gene (reference sequence). CDR3 bases: TGTGCCAGTAGTATAGCGGGAGGGCCGTTTGAGCAGTTCTTC. This encodes CASSIAGGPFEQFF.

The rearrangement joins TRBV7-3 to TRBJ1-1; D not certain. Germline V CDR1 and CDR2: SGHTA, FQGTGA. Trimming took 4 bases from V and 6 from J, leaving 21 bases between them. This CDR3 is built from 16 residues. This CDR3 reads CASSSAPDKGSAEAFF. CDR3 DNA: TGTGCCAGCAGCTCTGCCCCCGACAAAGGGAGCGCTGAAGCTTTCTTT.

The chain has TRBV5-6 and TRBJ2-5, with 8 bases identical to TRBD2. The CDR3 runs to 16 residues. CDR1 is SGHDT, CDR2 YYEEEE, per germline. V was pared by 2 bases and J by 2 bases, with 8 bases of the junction left unmatched. The CDR3 DNA sequence: TGTGCCAGCAGCTTTGGGTCGGGGGGGCTGCAAGAGACCCAGTACTTC. Protein sequence: CASSFGSGGLQETQYF. The full variable domain, completed using reference TRBV5-6 and TRBJ2-5, is DAGVTQSPTHLIKTRGQQVTLRCSPKSGHDTVSWYQQALGQGPQFIFQYYEEEERQRGNFPDRFSGHQFPNYSSELNVNALLLGDSALYLCASSFGSGGLQETQYFGPGTRLLVL.

This sequence joins TRBV5-1 and TRBJ1-6, with 7 nucleotides matching TRBD1. This CDR3 has 15 amino acids. The junction had 8 bases not matched to a gene; V was cut back by 4 bases and J by 7 bases. The germline CDR1 and CDR2 sequences are SGHRS and YFSETQ. The DNA of the CDR3 is TGCGCCAGCAGCCTGATCGGGACAGTCAATTCACCCCTCCACTTT. This translates into CASSLIGTVNSPLHF.